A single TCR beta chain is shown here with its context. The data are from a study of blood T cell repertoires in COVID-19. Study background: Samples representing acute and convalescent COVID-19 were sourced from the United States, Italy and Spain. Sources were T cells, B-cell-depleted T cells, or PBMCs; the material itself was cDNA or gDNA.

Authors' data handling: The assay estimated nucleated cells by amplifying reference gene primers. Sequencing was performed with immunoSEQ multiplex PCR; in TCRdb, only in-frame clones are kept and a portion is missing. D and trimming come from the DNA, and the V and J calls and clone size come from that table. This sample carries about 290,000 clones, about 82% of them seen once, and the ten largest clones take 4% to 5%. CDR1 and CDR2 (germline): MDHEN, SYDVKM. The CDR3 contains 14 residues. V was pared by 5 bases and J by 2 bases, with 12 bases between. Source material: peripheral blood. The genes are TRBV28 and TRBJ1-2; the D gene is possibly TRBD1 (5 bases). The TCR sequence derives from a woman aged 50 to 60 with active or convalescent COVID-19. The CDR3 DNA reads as TGTGCCAGCAGTCCCCTTGGGGCGAACTATGGCTACACCTTC. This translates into CASSPLGANYGYTF.